This section outlines one T cell receptor (beta chain) sequence together with its context. The CDR3 length is 13 residues. Deletions cut 0 bases from V and 4 bases from J, with 6 bases between. Germline CDR1 SGHNT, CDR2 YYREEE (reference sequence). The sample is drawn from a study of T cell responses to AZD1222 COVID-19 vaccine. The method was immunoSEQ multiplex PCR; TCRdb's version includes in-frame clones alone and lacks a portion of them. The table includes about 120,000 clones, approximately 86% detected once. The starting material was peripheral blood, obtained on day 0 of AZD1222 vaccination. The sequence came from an adult in good health. This rearrangement joins TRBV5-4 to TRBJ2-3; no definite D call. This chain's CDR3 is CASSLAVADTQYF. CDR3 sequence (DNA): TGTGCCAGCAGCTTGGCCGTGGCAGATACGCAGTATTTT.